These 14 T cell receptor beta chains were all obtained from the same sample, sequenced in a study of blood T cell repertoires in COVID-19. The table came from immunoSEQ multiplex PCR; TCRdb's copy has only in-frame clones and leaves some out. This table holds around 180,000 clones, roughly nine tenths found once. Sample: peripheral blood. The receptors stem from a man in his 70s with active or convalescent COVID-19.

This clone was counted once. This chain joins TRBV11-3 and TRBJ2-7; possible D gene TRBD2, 7 bases. CDR1 is SGHNT, CDR2 YENEEA, per germline. This CDR3 has 15 residues. Trimming shortened V by 5 bases and J by 5 bases, and 19 bases separated the two germline ends. The CDR3 here is CASSLVGGARNEQYF. Here the CDR3 DNA reads TGTGCCAGCAGCCTAGTTGGGGGGGCGCGTAACGAGCAGTACTTC. Full variable domain (outside the CDR3, taken from reference TRBV11-3 and TRBJ2-7): EAGVVQSPRYKIIEKKQPVAFWCNPISGHNTLYWYLQNLGQGPELLIRYENEEAVDDSQLPKDRFSAERLKGVDSTLKIQPAELGDSAVYLCASSLVGGARNEQYFGPGTRLTVT.

The chain combines TRBV6-5 with TRBJ2-7; D unclear. Germline CDR1 MNHEY, CDR2 SVGAGI. V lost 6 bases and J 1 base, leaving 10 bases between the germline ends. The CDR3 has 13 residues. The CDR3 protein is CASSSPPSYEQYF. CDR3 bases: TGTGCCAGCAGCTCCCCTCCGTCCTACGAGCAGTACTTC.

The CDR3: CASRPGERNGQPQHF. CDR3 nucleotide sequence: TGTGCCAGCCGGCCGGGGGAGCGGAACGGTCAGCCCCAGCATTTT. The gene calls are TRBV19 and TRBJ1-5, with D perhaps TRBD1 (5 bases). CDR3 size: 15 residues. The V end lost 9 bases, the J end lost 6 bases, and 21 bases lay between the germline ends. CDR1 is LNHDA and CDR2 is SQIVND in the germline V gene (reference sequence). The complete variable domain, with remaining parts taken from reference TRBV19 and TRBJ1-5, reads DGGITQSPKYLFRKEGQNVTLSCEQNLNHDAMYWYRQDPGQGLRLIYYSQIVNDFQKGDIAEGYSVSREKKESFPLTVTSAQKNPTAFYLCASRPGERNGQPQHFGDGTRLSIL.

V and J are TRBV30 and TRBJ1-4; the D is unclear. The germline V and J ends were trimmed by 1 base and 10 bases, with 22 bases remaining between them. Germline V gene data show CDR1 as GTSNPN and CDR2 as SVGIG (reference sequence). The CDR3 is made up of 16 amino acids. CDR3 loop: CAWSGEGSVISGKLFF. The CDR3 nucleotides read TGTGCCTGGAGTGGAGAAGGCAGCGTGATAAGTGGAAAACTGTTTTTT.

The rearrangement links TRBV9 to TRBJ2-7; D gene ambiguous. Germline CDR1 is SGDLS and CDR2 is YYNGEE. Trimming cost V 0 bases and J 0 bases, with 22 bases left between them. The CDR3 is 19 residues long. CDR3 loop: CASSVGGRGIGDLSYEQYF. The CDR3 bases are TGTGCCAGCAGCGTAGGAGGTCGAGGCATCGGAGATCTCTCCTACGAGCAGTACTTC.

The count of this clone is one. J is TRBJ2-3 and V is TRBV28; tentative D call: TRBD1 (6 bases). The CDR3 spans 16 residues. V shed 6 bases and J shed 0 bases, with 16 bases lying between them. Looked up from germline, CDR1 is MDHEN and CDR2 is SYDVKM. This chain's CDR3 is CASRSAQGSSTDTQYF. The CDR3 DNA follows: TGTGCCAGCAGGTCGGCCCAGGGGTCCAGCACAGATACGCAGTATTTT. The whole variable domain, remainder taken from reference TRBV28 and TRBJ2-3, is DVKVTQSSRYLVKRTGEKVFLECVQDMDHENMFWYRQDPGLGLRLIYFSYDVKMKEKGDIPEGYSVSREKKERFSLILESASTNQTSMYLCASRSAQGSSTDTQYFGPGTRLTVL.

The V call is TRBV3-1 (or the pseudogene TRBV3-2), the J call TRBJ2-1; 7 bases are a match to TRBD1. CDR1 is LGHDT and CDR2 is YNNKEL in the germline V gene (reference sequence). The trim removed 4 bases at V and 8 bases at J, leaving 8 bases unmatched. CDR3 length equals 14 residues. This CDR3 is CASSPRDRDHEQFF. As DNA, the CDR3 is TGTGCCAGCAGCCCTCGCGACAGGGACCATGAGCAGTTCTTC.

The rearrangement links TRBV2 to TRBJ2-3; weak D call: TRBD1 (6 bases). The V end lost 3 bases, the J end lost 6 bases, and 10 bases lay between the germline ends. The CDR3 contains 13 residues. Per the germline V gene, CDR1 is SNHLY and CDR2 is FYNNEI. This chain's CDR3 is CASSEGATDTQYF. CDR3 DNA: TGTGCCAGCAGTGAGGGGGCCACGGATACGCAGTATTTT. Full variable domain (remainder filled in from reference TRBV2 and TRBJ2-3): EPEVTQTPSHQVTQMGQEVILRCVPISNHLYFYWYRQILGQKVEFLVSFYNNEISEKSEIFDDQFSVERPDGSNFTLKIRSTKLEDSAMYFCASSEGATDTQYFGPGTRLTVL.

The chain joins TRBV6-5 to TRBJ2-2; 9 nucleotides match TRBD2. The V segment lost 7 bases and the J segment 6 bases; nucleotides outside the gene matches: 6. The germline gives CDR1 MNHEY, CDR2 SVGAGI. The CDR3 length is 14 residues. DNA for the CDR3: TGTGCCAGCACGGGCGGGGGGGCCCCCGGGGAGCTGTTTTTT. Its protein is CASTGGGAPGELFF.

This chain joins TRBV29-1 and TRBJ2-1; D perhaps matches TRBD2 (5 bases). This CDR3 is 13 amino acids long. The V end lost 1 base, the J end lost 4 bases, and 8 bases lay between the germline ends. CDR1 and CDR2 from the germline V gene are SQVTM and ANQGSEA. The CDR3 DNA sequence: TGCAGCGTTGAAGGCGGGCTATACAATGAGCAGTTCTTC. This translates into CSVEGGLYNEQFF.

CDR3 bases: TGTGCCAGCAGTCAAAATGAGCAGTTCTTC. Protein: CASSQNEQFF. V and J are TRBV2 and TRBJ2-1, with unresolved D. Trimming took 5 bases from V and 7 from J, leaving 3 bases between them. Germline CDR1 SNHLY, CDR2 FYNNEI. The CDR3 runs to 10 residues.

The chain recombines TRBV9 with TRBJ1-4, with D tentatively TRBD1 (5 bases). Germline V gives CDR1 SGDLS, CDR2 YYNGEE. The CDR3 totals 14 residues. The V gene lost 2 bases and the J gene lost 1 base, with 6 bases spanning the gap. CDR3 DNA sequence: TGTGCCAGCAGCGTCGGGGGAACTAATGAAAAACTGTTTTTT. Translation: CASSVGGTNEKLFF.

The chain uses TRBV30 and TRBJ2-5; 7 positions match TRBD1. The V segment lost 2 bases and the J segment 1 base; nucleotides outside the gene matches: 1. The germline V gene encodes CDR1 GTSNPN and CDR2 SVGIG (reference sequence). The CDR3 covers 13 residues. This CDR3 is CAWSRQGQETQYF. CDR3 coding DNA: TGTGCCTGGAGTCGACAGGGCCAAGAGACCCAGTACTTC.

The gene calls are TRBV5-4 and TRBJ2-3, with 9 bases matching TRBD2. Germline V gene data show CDR1 as SGHNT and CDR2 as YYREEE (reference sequence). The CDR3 runs to 14 residues. V gave up 5 bases and J gave up 5 bases; unmatched junction bases: 6. DNA for the CDR3: TGTGCCAGCAGTTGGCGGGGGGGCGAAGATACGCAGTATTTT. Translation: CASSWRGGEDTQYF.